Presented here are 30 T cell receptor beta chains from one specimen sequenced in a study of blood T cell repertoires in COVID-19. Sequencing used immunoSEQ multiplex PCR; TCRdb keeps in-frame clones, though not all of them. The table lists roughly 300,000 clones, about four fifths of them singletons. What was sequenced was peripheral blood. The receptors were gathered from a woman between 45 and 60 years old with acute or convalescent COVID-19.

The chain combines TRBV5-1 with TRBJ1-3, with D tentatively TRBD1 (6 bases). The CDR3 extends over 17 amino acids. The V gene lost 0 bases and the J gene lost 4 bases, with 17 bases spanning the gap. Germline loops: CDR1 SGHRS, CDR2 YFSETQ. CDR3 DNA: TGCGCCAGCAGCTTGGCCCCCTCTGGGGGCTTCGGAAACACCATATATTTT. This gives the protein CASSLAPSGGFGNTIYF.

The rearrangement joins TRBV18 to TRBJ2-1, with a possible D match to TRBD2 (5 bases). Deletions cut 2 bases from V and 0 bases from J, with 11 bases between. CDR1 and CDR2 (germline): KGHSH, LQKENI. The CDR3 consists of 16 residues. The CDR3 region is CASSPSQRSSYNEQFF. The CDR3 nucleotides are TGTGCCAGCTCACCATCTCAGCGGAGCTCCTACAATGAGCAGTTCTTC.

The CDR3 sequence is CASSLIGGRAEETQYF. The CDR3 DNA reads as TGTGCCAGCAGCTTAATCGGCGGGAGGGCGGAAGAGACCCAGTACTTC. V gene TRBV7-3 combines with J gene TRBJ2-5; 9 positions agree with TRBD2. The CDR3 runs to 16 residues. Germline V gene lookup returns CDR1 SGHTA and CDR2 FQGTGA. The V segment lost 1 base and the J segment 3 bases; nucleotides outside the gene matches: 6.

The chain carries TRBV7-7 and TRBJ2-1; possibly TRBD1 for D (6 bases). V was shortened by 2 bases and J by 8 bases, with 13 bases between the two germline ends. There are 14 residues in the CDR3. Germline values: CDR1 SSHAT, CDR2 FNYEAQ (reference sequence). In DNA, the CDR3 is TGTGCCAGCAGCTTAAACAGGGAAGGCGATGAGCAGTTCTTC. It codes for CASSLNREGDEQFF.

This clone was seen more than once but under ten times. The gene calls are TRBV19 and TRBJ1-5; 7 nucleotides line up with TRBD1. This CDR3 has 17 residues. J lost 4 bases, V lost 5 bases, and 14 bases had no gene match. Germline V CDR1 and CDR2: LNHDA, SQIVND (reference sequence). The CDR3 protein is CASSPRDSRRDNQPQHF. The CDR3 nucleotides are TGTGCCAGTAGTCCCCGGGACAGCAGGAGGGATAATCAGCCCCAGCATTTT.

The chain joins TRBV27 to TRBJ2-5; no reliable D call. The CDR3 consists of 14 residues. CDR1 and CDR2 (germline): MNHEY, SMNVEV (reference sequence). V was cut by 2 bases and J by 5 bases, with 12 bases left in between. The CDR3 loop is CASSLRNSLETQYF. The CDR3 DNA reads TGTGCCAGCAGTTTAAGGAATAGCTTGGAGACCCAGTACTTC.

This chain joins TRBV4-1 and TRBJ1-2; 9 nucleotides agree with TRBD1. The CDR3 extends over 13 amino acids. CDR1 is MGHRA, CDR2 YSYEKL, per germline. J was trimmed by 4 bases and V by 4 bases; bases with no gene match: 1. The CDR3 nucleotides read TGCGCCAGCAGCCCGGACAGGGGCTATGGCTACACCTTC. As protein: CASSPDRGYGYTF.

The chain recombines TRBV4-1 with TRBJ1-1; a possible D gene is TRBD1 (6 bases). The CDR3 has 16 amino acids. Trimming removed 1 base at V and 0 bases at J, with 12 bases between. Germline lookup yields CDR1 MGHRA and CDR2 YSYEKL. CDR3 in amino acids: CASSQGLRTVNTEAFF. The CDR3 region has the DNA TGCGCCAGCAGCCAAGGGCTTCGGACAGTGAACACTGAAGCTTTCTTT.

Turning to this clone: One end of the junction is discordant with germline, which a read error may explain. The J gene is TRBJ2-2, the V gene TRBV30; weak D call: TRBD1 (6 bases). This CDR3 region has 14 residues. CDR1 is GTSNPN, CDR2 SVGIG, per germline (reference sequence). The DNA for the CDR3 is TGTGCCCGGAGTAACAGGGCGAACACCGGGGAGCTGTTTTTT. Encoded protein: CARSNRANTGELFF.

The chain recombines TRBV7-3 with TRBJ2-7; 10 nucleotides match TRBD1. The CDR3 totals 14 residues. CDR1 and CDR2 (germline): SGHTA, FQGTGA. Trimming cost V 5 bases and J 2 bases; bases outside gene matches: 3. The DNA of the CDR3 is TGTGCCAGCAGCCCGGGACAGGGGCCCTACGAGCAGTACTTC. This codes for CASSPGQGPYEQYF.

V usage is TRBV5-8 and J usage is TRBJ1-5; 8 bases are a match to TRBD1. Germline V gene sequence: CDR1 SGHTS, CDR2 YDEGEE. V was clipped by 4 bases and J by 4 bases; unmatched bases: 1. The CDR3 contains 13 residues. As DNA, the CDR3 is TGTGCCAGCAGCCGGACAGGGAATCAGCCCCAGCATTTT. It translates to CASSRTGNQPQHF.

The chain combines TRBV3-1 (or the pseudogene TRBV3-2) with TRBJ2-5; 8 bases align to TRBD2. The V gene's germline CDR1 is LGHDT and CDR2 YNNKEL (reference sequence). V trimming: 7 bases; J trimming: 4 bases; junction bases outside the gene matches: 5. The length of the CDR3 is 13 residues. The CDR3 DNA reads TGTGCCAGCACGTCGGGAGGGCGAGAGACCCAGTACTTC. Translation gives CASTSGGRETQYF.

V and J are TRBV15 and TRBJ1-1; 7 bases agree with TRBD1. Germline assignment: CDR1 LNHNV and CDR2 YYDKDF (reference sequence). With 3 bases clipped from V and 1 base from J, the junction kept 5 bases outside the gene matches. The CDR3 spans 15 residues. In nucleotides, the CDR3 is TGTGCCACCAGCAGCGGCGGGACAGCGAACACTGAAGCTTTCTTT. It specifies CATSSGGTANTEAFF.

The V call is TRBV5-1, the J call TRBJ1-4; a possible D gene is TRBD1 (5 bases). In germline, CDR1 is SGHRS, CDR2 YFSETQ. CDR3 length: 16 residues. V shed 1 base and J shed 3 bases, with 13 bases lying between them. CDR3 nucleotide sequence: TGCGCCAGCAGCTTGAGTGGCGGGGGTGCTAATGAAAAACTGTTTTTT. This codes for CASSLSGGGANEKLFF.

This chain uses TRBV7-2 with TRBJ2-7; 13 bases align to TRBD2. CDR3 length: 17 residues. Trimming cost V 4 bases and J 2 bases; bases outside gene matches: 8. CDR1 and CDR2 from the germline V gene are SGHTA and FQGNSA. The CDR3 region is CASSSRTSGSAAYEQYF. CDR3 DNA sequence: TGTGCCAGCAGCTCGCGGACTAGCGGGAGCGCGGCCTACGAGCAGTACTTC.

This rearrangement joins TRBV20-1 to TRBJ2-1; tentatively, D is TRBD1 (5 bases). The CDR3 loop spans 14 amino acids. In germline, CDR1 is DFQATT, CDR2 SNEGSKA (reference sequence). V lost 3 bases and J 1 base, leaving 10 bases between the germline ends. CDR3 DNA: TGCAGTGCTAGTTTAGGGGAATCCTACAATGAGCAGTTCTTC. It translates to CSASLGESYNEQFF.

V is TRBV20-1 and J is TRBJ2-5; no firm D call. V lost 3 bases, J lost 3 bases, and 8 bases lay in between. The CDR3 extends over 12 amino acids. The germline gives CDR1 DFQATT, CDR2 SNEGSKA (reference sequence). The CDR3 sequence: CSASDQKETQYF. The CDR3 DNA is TGCAGTGCTAGTGATCAGAAAGAGACCCAGTACTTC.

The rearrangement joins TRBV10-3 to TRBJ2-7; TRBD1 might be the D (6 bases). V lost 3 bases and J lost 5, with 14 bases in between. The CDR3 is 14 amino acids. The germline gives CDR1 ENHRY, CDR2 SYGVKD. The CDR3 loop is CAISDVVQGHEQYF. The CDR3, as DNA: TGTGCCATCAGTGATGTAGTGCAGGGGCACGAGCAGTACTTC.

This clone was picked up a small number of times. In nucleotides, the CDR3 is TGTGCCAGCAGGAAGCCGGGACAGGGAGGCTACACCTTC. Translating it yields CASRKPGQGGYTF. V usage is TRBV28 and J usage is TRBJ1-2; 9 nucleotides align to TRBD1. The germline V gene encodes CDR1 MDHEN and CDR2 SYDVKM. V was pared by 6 bases and J by 8 bases, with 7 bases of the junction left unmatched. This CDR3 is built from 13 residues.

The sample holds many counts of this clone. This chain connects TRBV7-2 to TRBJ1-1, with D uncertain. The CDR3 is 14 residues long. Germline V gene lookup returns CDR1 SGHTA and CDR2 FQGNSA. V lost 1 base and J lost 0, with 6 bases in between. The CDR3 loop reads CASSLVVMNTEAFF. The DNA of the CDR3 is TGTGCCAGCAGCTTAGTTGTAATGAACACTGAAGCTTTCTTT.

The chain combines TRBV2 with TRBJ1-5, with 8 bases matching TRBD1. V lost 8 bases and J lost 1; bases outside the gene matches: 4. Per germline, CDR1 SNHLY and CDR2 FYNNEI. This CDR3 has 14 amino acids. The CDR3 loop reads CASRTGISNQPQHF. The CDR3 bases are TGTGCCAGCCGGACAGGGATCAGCAATCAGCCCCAGCATTTT.

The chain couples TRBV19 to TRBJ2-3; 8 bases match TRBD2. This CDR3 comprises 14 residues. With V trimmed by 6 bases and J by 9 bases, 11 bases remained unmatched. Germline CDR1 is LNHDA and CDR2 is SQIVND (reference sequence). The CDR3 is CASRGGAGDWTQYF. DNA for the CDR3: TGTGCCAGTAGGGGAGGAGCGGGGGATTGGACGCAGTATTTT.

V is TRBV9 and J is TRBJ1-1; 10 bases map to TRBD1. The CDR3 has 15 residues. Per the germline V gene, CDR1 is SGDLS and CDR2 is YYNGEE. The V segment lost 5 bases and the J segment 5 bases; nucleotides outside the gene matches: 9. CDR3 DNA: TGTGCCAGCAGTCCCCGGGACAGGGGTCTAACTGAAGCTTTCTTT. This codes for CASSPRDRGLTEAFF.

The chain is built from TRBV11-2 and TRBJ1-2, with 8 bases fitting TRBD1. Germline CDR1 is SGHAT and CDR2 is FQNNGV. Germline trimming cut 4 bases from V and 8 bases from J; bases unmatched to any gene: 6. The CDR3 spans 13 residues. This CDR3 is CASSSDRGEGYTF. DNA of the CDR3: TGTGCCAGCAGCTCCGACAGGGGAGAGGGCTACACCTTC. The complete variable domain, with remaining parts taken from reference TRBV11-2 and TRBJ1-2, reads EAGVAQSPRYKIIEKRQSVAFWCNPISGHATLYWYQQILGQGPKLLIQFQNNGVVDDSQLPKDRFSAERLKGVDSTLKIQPAKLEDSAVYLCASSSDRGEGYTFGSGTRLTVV.

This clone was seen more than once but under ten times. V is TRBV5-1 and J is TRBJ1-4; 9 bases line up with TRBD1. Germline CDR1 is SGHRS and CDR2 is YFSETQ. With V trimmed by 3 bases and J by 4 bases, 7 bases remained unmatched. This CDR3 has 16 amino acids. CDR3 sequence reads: CASSSRTGVGNEKLFF. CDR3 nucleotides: TGCGCCAGCAGCTCCCGGACAGGGGTTGGTAATGAAAAACTGTTTTTT.

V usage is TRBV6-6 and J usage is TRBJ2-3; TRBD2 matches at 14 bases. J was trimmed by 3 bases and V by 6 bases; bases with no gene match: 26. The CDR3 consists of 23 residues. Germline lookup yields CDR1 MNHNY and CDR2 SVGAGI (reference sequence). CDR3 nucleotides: TGTGCCAGCAGCTTCCCAGGCCCGGGGACTAGCGGGGGAGTGTGGGATTCGACAGATACGCAGTATTTT. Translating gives CASSFPGPGTSGGVWDSTDTQYF.

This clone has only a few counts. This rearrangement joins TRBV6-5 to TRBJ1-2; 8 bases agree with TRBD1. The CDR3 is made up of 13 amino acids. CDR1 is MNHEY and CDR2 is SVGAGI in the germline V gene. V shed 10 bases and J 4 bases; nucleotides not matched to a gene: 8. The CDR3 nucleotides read TGTGCCACCCGGACAGGGTTTACCTATGGCTACACCTTC. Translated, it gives CATRTGFTYGYTF.

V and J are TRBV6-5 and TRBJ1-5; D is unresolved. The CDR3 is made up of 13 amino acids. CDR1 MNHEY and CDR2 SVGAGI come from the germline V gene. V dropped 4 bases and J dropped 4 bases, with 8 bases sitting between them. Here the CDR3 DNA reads TGTGCCAGCAGTTCGTGGAGTAATCAGCCCCAGCATTTT. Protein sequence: CASSSWSNQPQHF.

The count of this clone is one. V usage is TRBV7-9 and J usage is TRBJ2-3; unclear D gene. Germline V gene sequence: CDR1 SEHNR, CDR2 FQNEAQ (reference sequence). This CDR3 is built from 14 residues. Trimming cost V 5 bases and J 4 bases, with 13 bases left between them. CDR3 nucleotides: TGTGCCAGCAGCCCCGTTTCTTCTTCAGATACGCAGTATTTT. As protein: CASSPVSSSDTQYF.

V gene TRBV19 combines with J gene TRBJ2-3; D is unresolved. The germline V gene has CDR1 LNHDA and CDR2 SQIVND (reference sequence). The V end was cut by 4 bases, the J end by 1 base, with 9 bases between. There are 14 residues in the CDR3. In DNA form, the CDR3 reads TGTGCCAGTAGTAGCTGGGCAGGCACAGATACGCAGTATTTT. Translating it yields CASSSWAGTDTQYF. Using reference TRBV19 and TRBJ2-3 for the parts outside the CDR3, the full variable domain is DGGITQSPKYLFRKEGQNVTLSCEQNLNHDAMYWYRQDPGQGLRLIYYSQIVNDFQKGDIAEGYSVSREKKESFPLTVTSAQKNPTAFYLCASSSWAGTDTQYFGPGTRLTVL.